The entry below describes one T cell receptor beta chain. TCR beta CDR3 sequences were amplified from RNA transcripts. A set of HTBI primers served as the primers for a first-round RT-PCR of the TCR CDR3. MiXCR, run by TCRdb on the multiplex PCR reads, gives a single entry per CDR3 protein. The table shows fewer than 700,000 distinct CDR3 sequences, with around 15% occurring only once. The data are from a study of T cells in Graves' hyperthyroidism and ophthalmopathy. For the study at large: Blood from the periphery was taken at initial diagnosis, before any treatment.

Stable Graves' hyperthyroidism denoted no ophthalmopathy progression over 18 months. Clinical symptoms, serum thyroxine and TRAb, thyroid ultrasound and orbital computed tomography together formed the diagnostic basis. This TCR was sampled from a woman in her 30s with Graves' hyperthyroidism. Sequencing was carried out using blood.

This CDR3 is CASSLARQGGVETQYF. The CDR3 nucleotides read TGTGCCAGCAGCTTAGCAAGACAGGGTGGCGTCGAGACCCAGTACTTC. V is TRBV7-8 and J is TRBJ2-5; 7 nucleotides line up with TRBD1. V dropped 0 bases and J dropped 5; count of bases not matched to a gene: 9. The CDR3 is 16 amino acids. Germline loops: CDR1 SGHVS, CDR2 FQNEAQ. The complete variable domain, with remaining parts taken from reference TRBV7-8 and TRBJ2-5, reads GAGVSQSPRYKVAKRGQDVALRCDPISGHVSLFWYQQALGQGPEFLTYFQNEAQLDKSGLPSDRFFAERPEGSVSTLKIQRTQQEDSAVYLCASSLARQGGVETQYFGPGTRLLVL.